What follows are 4 T cell receptor beta chains derived from one specimen sequenced in a study of T-cell memory formation after mild COVID-19. TCRdb itself ran the 5' RACE reads through MiXCR, one entry per CDR3 protein. The data hold roughly 89,000 distinct CDR3 sequences, with roughly 16% observed a single time. The material sequenced was PBMCs or a T cell subset sorted from them (not recorded which). These receptor sequences come from a man aged 18 to 30 who had mild COVID-19 (a few samples of this study predate the infection). Cell type and time point are not known.

The table lists this clonotype with a few counts. V and J are TRBV19 and TRBJ1-1; TRBD1 might be the D (6 bases). Germline CDR1 reads LNHDA; CDR2 reads SQIVND (reference sequence). With 6 bases removed from V and 4 bases from J, the gap between germline ends came to 18 bases. This CDR3 region has 15 residues. CDR3 amino acids: CASRSPGGAFTEAFF. CDR3 DNA sequence: TGTGCCAGTAGGAGCCCGGGGGGGGCGTTCACTGAAGCTTTCTTT.

The chain employs TRBV12-3 or TRBV12-4 and TRBJ2-5; D remains ambiguous. The CDR3 is made up of 14 amino acids. V lost 5 bases and J 5 bases, leaving 15 bases between the germline ends. The CDR3 spells CASSPPRPAETQYF. CDR3 nucleotides: TGTGCCAGCAGTCCCCCTAGGCCGGCGGAGACCCAGTACTTC.

This clonotype appeared a few times. The chain combines TRBV19 with TRBJ1-2, with D uncertain. The germline V gene has CDR1 LNHDA and CDR2 SQIVND (reference sequence). The CDR3 has 13 amino acids. V lost 3 bases and J lost 4, with 9 bases in between. CDR3 bases: TGTGCCAGTAGTATCGGCAGCCCCTATGGCTACACCTTC. As protein: CASSIGSPYGYTF.

V gene TRBV28 combines with J gene TRBJ1-2, with a weak D call TRBD1 (5 bases). The CDR3 loop spans 13 amino acids. CDR1 and CDR2 from the germline V gene are MDHEN and SYDVKM. V lost 6 bases to trimming and J lost 2 bases, with 10 bases between them. CDR3 loop: CASRTVPNYGYTF. CDR3 bases: TGTGCCAGCAGGACAGTACCAAACTATGGCTACACCTTC.